This TCR beta chain was sequenced for a study of type 1 and type 2 diabetes patients. Study-level information: Samples came from type 1 diabetic, type 2 diabetic or nondiabetic people, recruited in China. From PBMCs, CD4+ and CD8+ T cells were isolated by magnetic microbeads.

Germline-derived CDR1 and CDR2 are SGHRS and YFSETQ. This CDR3 is built from 14 residues. V was pared by 0 bases and J by 5 bases, with 3 bases of the junction left unmatched. Diabetic patients met standard criteria for type 1 or type 2 diabetes. Genomic DNA was the PCR template. A primer set of 30 forward and 13 reverse primers amplified the CDR3. TCRdb reprocessed the multiplex PCR reads via MiXCR and lists one record per CDR3 protein. Of 250,000 to 300,000 distinct CDR3 sequences detected, 45% to 60% appear once; the ten largest clones hold roughly 15%. This receptor was obtained from a man aged 18 to 30 with type 2 diabetes. Sequencing was done on a sample of peripheral blood mononuclear cells (PBMCs). The V call is TRBV5-1, the J call TRBJ1-2; 8 bases fit TRBD1. The CDR3 nucleotides read TGCGCCAGCAGCTTGGGGACAGGGACATATGGCTACACCTTC. Translating gives CASSLGTGTYGYTF. Based on the CDR3 plus reference TRBV5-1 and TRBJ1-2, the full variable domain is KAGVTQTPRYLIKTRGQQVTLSCSPISGHRSVSWYQQTPGQGLQFLFEYFSETQRNKGNFPGRFSGRQFSNSRSEMNVSTLELGDSALYLCASSLGTGTYGYTFGSGTRLTVV.